This T cell receptor beta chain was observed in a study of beta chain features in type 1 diabetes. Points from the study as a whole: A PCR bias possibly favoring shorter templates would apply equally to patients and controls. Cells with high TCR expression could be over-represented when cDNA is sequenced.

This CDR3 region has 14 residues. Per germline, CDR1 LGHNA and CDR2 YSLEER. V was pared by 0 bases and J by 7 bases, with 12 bases between. Every bit of the isolated RNA underwent reverse transcription, so sequencing read expressed TCRB transcripts. Repertoires were generated with immunoSEQ multiplex PCR, while TCRdb's copy carries only in-frame clones and drops some. The table lists under 550,000 clones, about 10% of them singletons. With respect to this clone: The antigen is not known.

The TCR was taken from a woman between 18 and 29 years old in good health. Input material: naive CD4+ T cells from blood. The chain recombines TRBV4-3 with TRBJ1-2, with no clear D. DNA of the CDR3: TGCGCCAGCAGCCAAGAATGGGTCGGACCTGGCTACACCTTC. This codes for CASSQEWVGPGYTF.